This TCR beta chain stems from a study of regulatory T cells in long-lasting Graves disease. Study information: The study enrolled newly diagnosed Graves' patients on antithyroid drugs under 3 months. Whole-study results and caveats: Favored usage of TRBV28, TRBJ1-2 and TRBJ2-5 was recorded in persistent disease.

Relying on iRepertoire HTBI primers and Arm-PCR of CDR3 regions, the team built TCR beta libraries. In TCRdb, the multiplex PCR reads were re-called with MiXCR into one record per CDR3 protein. The table shows approximately 300,000 distinct CDR3 sequences, with 18% occurring only once. This CDR3 is built from 15 residues. V was trimmed by 5 bases and J by 2 bases, leaving 16 bases between them. Germline CDR1 is SEHNR and CDR2 is FQNEAQ (reference sequence). This clonotype was counted at least ten times. The antigen is undetermined. Time point reported: newly diagnosed GD, antithyroid drugs for less than 3 months. After RNA was extracted from PBMCs, the TCR library was made from it. Staff took approximately 8.7 milliliters of peripheral blood and put it into EDTA tubes.

Sequences were derived from peripheral blood mononuclear cells (PBMCs), sampled at new diagnosis, from a patient treated with antithyroid drugs. The receptor was derived from a female donor with Graves disease. The chain couples TRBV7-9 to TRBJ2-7, with D perhaps given as TRBD1 or TRBD2 (5 bases each). Written as DNA, the CDR3 is TGTGCCAGCAGCCCACTGGGGACGGGGACCTACGAGCAGTACTTC. Protein: CASSPLGTGTYEQYF.